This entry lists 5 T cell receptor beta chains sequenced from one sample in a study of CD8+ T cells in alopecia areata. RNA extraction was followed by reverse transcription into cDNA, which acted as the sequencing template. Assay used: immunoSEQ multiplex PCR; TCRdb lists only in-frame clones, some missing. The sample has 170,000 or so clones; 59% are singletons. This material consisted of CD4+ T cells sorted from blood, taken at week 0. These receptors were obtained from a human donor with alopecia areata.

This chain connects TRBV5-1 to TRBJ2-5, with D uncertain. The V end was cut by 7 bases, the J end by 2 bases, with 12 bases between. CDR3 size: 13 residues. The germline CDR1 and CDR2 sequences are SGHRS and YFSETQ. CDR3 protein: CASGSGSQETQYF. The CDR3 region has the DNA TGCGCCAGCGGCTCAGGCTCTCAAGAGACCCAGTACTTC. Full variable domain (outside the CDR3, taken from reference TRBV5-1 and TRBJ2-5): KAGVTQTPRYLIKTRGQQVTLSCSPISGHRSVSWYQQTPGQGLQFLFEYFSETQRNKGNFPGRFSGRQFSNSRSEMNVSTLELGDSALYLCASGSGSQETQYFGPGTRLLVL.

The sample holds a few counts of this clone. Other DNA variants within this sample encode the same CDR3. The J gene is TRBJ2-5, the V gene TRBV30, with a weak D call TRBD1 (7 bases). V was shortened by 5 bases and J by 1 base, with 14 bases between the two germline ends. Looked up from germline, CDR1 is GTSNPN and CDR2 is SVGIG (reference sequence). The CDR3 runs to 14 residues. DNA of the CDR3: TGTGCCTGGGAGAGACAGGGACTCCAAGAGACCCAGTACTTC. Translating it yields CAWERQGLQETQYF.

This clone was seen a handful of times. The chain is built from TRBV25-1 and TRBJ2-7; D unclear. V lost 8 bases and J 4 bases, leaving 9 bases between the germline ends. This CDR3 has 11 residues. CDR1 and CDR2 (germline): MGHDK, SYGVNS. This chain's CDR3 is CASRLGYEQYF. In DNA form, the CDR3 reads TGTGCCAGCCGGCTCGGGTACGAGCAGTACTTC.

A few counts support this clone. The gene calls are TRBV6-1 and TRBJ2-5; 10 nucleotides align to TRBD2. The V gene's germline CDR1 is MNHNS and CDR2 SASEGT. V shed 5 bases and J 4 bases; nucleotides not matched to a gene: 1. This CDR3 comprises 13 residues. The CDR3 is CASSRTSGETQYF. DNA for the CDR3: TGTGCCAGCAGTCGGACTAGCGGAGAGACCCAGTACTTC.

The CDR3, as DNA: TGCAGCGTTCGGAAGGGAGGTTACAATGAGCAGTTCTTC. This translates into CSVRKGGYNEQFF. J is TRBJ2-1 and V is TRBV29-1; TRBD2 might be the D (6 bases). Germline V gives CDR1 SQVTM, CDR2 ANQGSEA. V lost 5 bases and J lost 4, with 12 bases in between. This CDR3 spans 13 amino acids.